This T cell receptor (beta chain) is from a study of shared clonotypes between healthy human individuals. TCRdb keeps only in-frame clones here, not all; method: immunoSEQ multiplex PCR. This table holds some 1.1 million clones, 70% to 85% found once. CDR3 length: 16 amino acids. Germline V gene sequence: CDR1 SGHTA, CDR2 FQGNSA. The trim removed 2 bases at V and 4 bases at J, leaving 7 bases unmatched. Sequencing used memory CD4+ T cells from PBMCs. The sample's subset: CD45RA-negative fraction. The TCR originated in a man between 18 and 35 years old in good health. Some clones in this sample may be carry-over from other donors' samples. This chain connects TRBV7-2 to TRBJ2-2; 7 nucleotides match TRBD1. The CDR3, as DNA: TGTGCCAGCAGCTTAAGGTCAGGGGGAACCACCGGGGAGCTGTTTTTT. This gives the protein CASSLRSGGTTGELFF.